A few counts support the clone carrying this T cell receptor (beta chain). These data belong to a study of T cells in Graves' hyperthyroidism and ophthalmopathy. RNA transcripts yielded amplified TCR beta CDR3 regions. A set of HTBI primers served as the primers for a first-round RT-PCR of the TCR CDR3. TCRdb ran MiXCR on the multiplex PCR reads and lists one entry per CDR3 protein. The sample lists hundreds of thousands of distinct CDR3 sequences, just under 20% occurring once. CDR1 and CDR2 from the germline V gene are SGHAT and FQNNGV. Unmatched junction bases numbered 6, after V lost 5 bases and J lost 2 bases. This CDR3 has 15 residues.

The receptor was isolated from a man aged 35 to 55 with Graves' ophthalmopathy. The chain is built from TRBV11-2 and TRBJ2-7; 10 bases agree with TRBD2. Specimen: blood. DNA for the CDR3: TGTGCCAGCAGCCCCGAGCGGGGGGGAACCTACGAGCAGTACTTC. This sequence encodes CASSPERGGTYEQYF.